The clone carrying this TCR beta chain was observed a handful of times. Its cognate antigen is unknown. The library was made from cDNA and included unique molecular identifiers. T cells, 1 to 10 million of them, yielded about 500,000 cDNA molecules. TCRdb itself ran the PCR reads through MiXCR, one entry per CDR3 protein. The sample shows approximately 770,000 distinct CDR3 sequences, just over 45% of them seen only once. This entry comes from a study of post-analysis software for immune sequencing data. General study points: Controls showed lower frequencies than patients for roughly 5 TRBV segments, and TRBV5-6, TRBV5-1 and TRBV20-1 were among these.

The J segment lost 0 bases and the V segment lost 6 bases, leaving 6 bases of the junction unmatched. Germline V gene sequence: CDR1 SGHAT, CDR2 FQNNGV. This CDR3 comprises 15 residues. What was sequenced was blood. The clonotype comes from a girl aged 5 to 17 with multiple sclerosis. The rearrangement uses TRBV11-2 and TRBJ2-7; 9 bases line up with TRBD2. The CDR3 is CASRLTSGLSYEQYF. For the CDR3, the DNA is TGTGCCAGCAGACTCACTAGCGGGCTCTCCTACGAGCAGTACTTC.